This entry lists 21 T cell receptor beta chains sequenced from one sample in a study of OX40 agonist ivuxolimab in advanced cancers. Assay used: immunoSEQ multiplex PCR; TCRdb lists only in-frame clones, some missing. The sample yields about 100,000 clones, 90% seen once. The specimen was CD4+ or CD8+ T cells sorted from blood, collected in a trial of the OX40 agonist ivuxolimab. Every receptor here comes from an adult with an advanced solid tumor such as melanoma, head and neck, liver or kidney cancer.

The chain carries TRBV27 and TRBJ2-1; 13 bases fit TRBD2. Germline CDR1 MNHEY, CDR2 SMNVEV (reference sequence). The CDR3 consists of 17 residues. Losses at the gene ends were 7 bases for V and 1 base for J; bases not matched to a gene: 7. CDR3 protein: CASTGLAGVLSYNEQFF. In DNA, the CDR3 is TGTGCCAGCACTGGACTAGCGGGAGTGTTATCCTACAATGAGCAGTTCTTC.

The J gene is TRBJ2-1, the V gene TRBV4-1; the D gene could be TRBD1 or TRBD2 (5 bases each). Germline CDR1 is MGHRA and CDR2 is YSYEKL. CDR3 length equals 13 residues. Trimming shortened V by 3 bases and J by 12 bases, and 15 bases separated the two germline ends. This chain's CDR3 is CASSQVPTGGQFF. As DNA, the CDR3 is TGCGCCAGCAGCCAGGTCCCAACTGGGGGGCAGTTCTTC.

V usage is TRBV28 and J usage is TRBJ1-4; D not resolved. V lost 6 bases, J lost 0 bases, and 17 bases lay in between. Germline V gene lookup returns CDR1 MDHEN and CDR2 SYDVKM. This CDR3 region has 17 residues. The CDR3 region has the DNA TGTGCCAGCAGGACAAACGGGTCGCCGGCAACTAATGAAAAACTGTTTTTT. It encodes CASRTNGSPATNEKLFF.

The J gene is TRBJ2-7, the V gene TRBV15; 11 positions match TRBD1. Germline CDR1 reads LNHNV; CDR2 reads YYDKDF (reference sequence). This CDR3 spans 16 amino acids. V gave up 1 base and J gave up 2 bases; unmatched junction bases: 4. Here the CDR3 reads CATSRGGQGGTYEQYF. The CDR3 DNA reads as TGTGCCACCAGCAGAGGGGGACAGGGGGGCACCTACGAGCAGTACTTC.

CDR3 coding DNA: TGTGCCAGCAGTTACGCCAGGGGCAGTGGTGAAGCTTTCTTT. Amino acid sequence: CASSYARGSGEAFF. The genes are TRBV6-5 and TRBJ1-1; TRBD1 might be the D (6 bases). This CDR3 contains 14 residues. Trimming stripped 2 bases from V and 7 bases from J, with 14 bases between. Germline V gives CDR1 MNHEY, CDR2 SVGAGI.

This clone was counted once. The rearrangement links TRBV9 to TRBJ1-3; D is undetermined. Trimming removed 0 bases from V and 3 bases from J, with 16 bases in between. The CDR3 is 17 amino acids. The V gene's germline CDR1 is SGDLS and CDR2 YYNGEE. CDR3 sequence reads: CASSVAYTVGLGNTIYF. CDR3 nucleotides: TGTGCCAGCAGCGTAGCGTATACAGTGGGCCTTGGAAACACCATATATTTT.

The chain links TRBV2 to TRBJ2-1; D might be TRBD1 (6 bases). The CDR3 sequence is 13 residues long. Trimming stripped 6 bases from V and 8 bases from J, with 14 bases between. Looked up from germline, CDR1 is SNHLY and CDR2 is FYNNEI. CDR3 bases: TGTGCCAGCAGGAGACAGGTGGGGTATGAGCAGTTCTTC. Protein product: CASRRQVGYEQFF.

This clone came up a few times. The gene calls are TRBV21-1 and TRBJ1-1. TRBV21-1 is shown as a pseudogene. The CDR3 contains 13 residues. The CDR3 nucleotides are TGTGCCAGCAGCAAAGAAGGGACTGGAGAAGCTTTCTTT. Translating gives CASSKEGTGEAFF.

The genes are TRBV30 and TRBJ1-4, with 7 nucleotides matching TRBD1. This CDR3 is 15 amino acids long. Per germline, CDR1 GTSNPN and CDR2 SVGIG (reference sequence). V was pared by 5 bases and J by 0 bases, with 6 bases of the junction left unmatched. CDR3 coding DNA: TGTGCCTGGGGGGGGACAGCTGCAACTAATGAAAAACTGTTTTTT. Translated: CAWGGTAATNEKLFF.

This chain uses TRBV2 with TRBJ1-5; no definite D call. V shed 6 bases and J shed 1 base, with 10 bases lying between them. There are 14 residues in the CDR3. The germline V gene encodes CDR1 SNHLY and CDR2 FYNNEI. DNA of the CDR3: TGTGCCAGCAGCCGGTCCTCGAGCAATCAGCCCCAGCATTTT. As protein: CASSRSSSNQPQHF. Complete variable domain (other parts from reference TRBV2 and TRBJ1-5): EPEVTQTPSHQVTQMGQEVILRCVPISNHLYFYWYRQILGQKVEFLVSFYNNEISEKSEIFDDQFSVERPDGSNFTLKIRSTKLEDSAMYFCASSRSSSNQPQHFGDGTRLSIL.

This chain uses TRBV25-1 with TRBJ2-2; 10 bases are shared with TRBD2. V shed 4 bases, J shed 6 bases, and the junction held 5 bases outside the gene matches. The CDR3 length is 15 residues. Germline lookup yields CDR1 MGHDK and CDR2 SYGVNS. CDR3 sequence: CASSGASGRPGELFF. The DNA of the CDR3 is TGTGCCAGCAGTGGTGCTAGCGGGAGACCCGGGGAGCTGTTTTTT.

In its sample, this clone ranks as medium-sized. The chain recombines TRBV18 with TRBJ1-3, with 8 nucleotides matching TRBD1. With V trimmed by 3 bases and J by 4 bases, 8 bases remained unmatched. The CDR3 sequence is 16 residues long. CDR1 KGHSH and CDR2 LQKENI come from the germline V gene. The CDR3: CASSPGTGGGGNTIYF. CDR3 coding DNA: TGTGCCAGCTCACCGGGGACAGGCGGAGGAGGAAACACCATATATTTT.

V usage is TRBV7-9 and J usage is TRBJ2-1; D possibly corresponds to TRBD2 (6 bases). Trimming left V 5 bases short and J 0 bases short, with 11 bases between. The CDR3 spans 15 residues. The germline V gene encodes CDR1 SEHNR and CDR2 FQNEAQ (reference sequence). CDR3 nucleotide sequence: TGTGCCAGCAGCGTGCGGGGAGGCTCCTACAATGAGCAGTTCTTC. Protein: CASSVRGGSYNEQFF.

The rearrangement uses TRBV6-6 and TRBJ2-1, with D hard to call. Trimming shortened V by 7 bases and J by 0 bases, and 7 bases separated the two germline ends. Germline CDR1 and CDR2: MNHNY and SVGAGI (reference sequence). The CDR3 consists of 13 residues. The CDR3 spells CASNLDSYNEQFF. The DNA for the CDR3 is TGTGCCAGCAATCTGGACTCCTACAATGAGCAGTTCTTC.

This clone was found a few times. The V and J genes are TRBV5-1 and TRBJ2-5; D ambiguous. The CDR3 contains 13 residues. Per germline, CDR1 SGHRS and CDR2 YFSETQ. Trimming shortened V by 1 base and J by 5 bases, and 9 bases separated the two germline ends. CDR3 sequence reads: CASSLILRETQYF. CDR3 DNA sequence: TGCGCCAGCAGCTTGATCCTCCGGGAGACCCAGTACTTC.

The chain joins TRBV29-1 to TRBJ2-3; 9 bases are a match to TRBD2. V trimming: 4 bases; J trimming: 2 bases; junction bases outside the gene matches: 4. The CDR3 covers 14 residues. The germline V gene has CDR1 SQVTM and CDR2 ANQGSEA. The CDR3 nucleotides read TGCAGCGTTGTTGGGACTAGCCTCACAGATACGCAGTATTTT. This gives the protein CSVVGTSLTDTQYF.

The genes are TRBV5-1 and TRBJ1-2; 7 positions match TRBD1. This CDR3 has 15 amino acids. Per the germline V gene, CDR1 is SGHRS and CDR2 is YFSETQ. Trimming at V came to 4 bases and at J to 5 bases, leaving 11 bases not matched to a gene. CDR3 DNA: TGCGCCAGCAGCCTAACACCGGGACAGCTTTATGGCTACACCTTC. This gives the protein CASSLTPGQLYGYTF.

This chain connects TRBV7-9 to TRBJ1-4; tentative D call: TRBD1 (5 bases). The CDR3 totals 15 residues. Germline V gene lookup returns CDR1 SEHNR and CDR2 FQNEAQ (reference sequence). The V gene lost 1 base and the J gene lost 8 bases, with 14 bases spanning the gap. CDR3 sequence (DNA): TGTGCCAGCAGCTTAGGAGCAGGGTTTGGAGAAAAACTGTTTTTT. It encodes CASSLGAGFGEKLFF.

The V gene is TRBV2, the J gene TRBJ2-1; 10 nucleotides line up with TRBD2. Germline loops: CDR1 SNHLY, CDR2 FYNNEI. The CDR3 loop spans 12 amino acids. Trimming cost V 7 bases and J 9 bases; bases outside gene matches: 3. The CDR3 DNA reads as TGTGCCAGCAATCTAGCGGGAGCTGAGCAGTTCTTC. Its translation: CASNLAGAEQFF.

The chain combines TRBV2 with TRBJ2-5; TRBD1 is a possible D gene (6 bases). Trimming shortened V by 4 bases and J by 1 base, and 13 bases separated the two germline ends. This CDR3 contains 15 residues. Germline V lookup: CDR1 SNHLY, CDR2 FYNNEI. DNA of the CDR3: TGTGCCAGCAGTGCCCCGGGACACAGCCAAGAGACCCAGTACTTC. Its protein product is CASSAPGHSQETQYF.

The chain uses TRBV29-1 and TRBJ2-3; 8 bases line up with TRBD2. The CDR3 is made up of 15 amino acids. V lost 4 bases and J lost 4; bases outside the gene matches: 10. CDR1 is SQVTM, CDR2 ANQGSEA, per germline. As DNA, the CDR3 is TGCAGCGTTGTCGGCGGGAGGATCGGGGCAGATACGCAGTATTTT. It yields the protein CSVVGGRIGADTQYF.